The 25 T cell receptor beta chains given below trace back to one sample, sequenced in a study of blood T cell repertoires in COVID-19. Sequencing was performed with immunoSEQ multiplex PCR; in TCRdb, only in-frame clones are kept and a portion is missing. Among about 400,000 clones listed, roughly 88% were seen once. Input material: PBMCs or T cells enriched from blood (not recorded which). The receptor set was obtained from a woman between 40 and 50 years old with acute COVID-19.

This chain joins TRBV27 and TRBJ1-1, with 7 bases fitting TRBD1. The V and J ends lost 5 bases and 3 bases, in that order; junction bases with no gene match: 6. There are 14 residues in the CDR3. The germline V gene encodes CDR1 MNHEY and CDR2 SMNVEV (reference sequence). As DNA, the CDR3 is TGTGCCAGCAGTAAAACCAGGGGGTACACTGAAGCTTTCTTT. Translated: CASSKTRGYTEAFF.

Here the CDR3 reads CASSPGGQLGSGANVLTF. In DNA form, the CDR3 reads TGTGCCAGCAGTCCAGGGGGCCAATTGGGCTCTGGGGCCAACGTCCTGACTTTC. The V gene is TRBV28, the J gene TRBJ2-6; TRBD1 aligns across 8 bases. Per the germline V gene, CDR1 is MDHEN and CDR2 is SYDVKM. Trimming took 5 bases from V and 0 from J; bases not matched to a gene: 9. The CDR3 extends over 18 amino acids.

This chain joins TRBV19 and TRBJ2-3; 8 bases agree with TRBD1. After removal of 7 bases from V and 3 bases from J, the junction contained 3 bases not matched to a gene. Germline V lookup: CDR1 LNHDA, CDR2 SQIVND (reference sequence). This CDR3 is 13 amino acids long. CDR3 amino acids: CASTRDRTDTQYF. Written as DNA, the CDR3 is TGTGCCAGTACCCGGGACAGGACAGATACGCAGTATTTT.

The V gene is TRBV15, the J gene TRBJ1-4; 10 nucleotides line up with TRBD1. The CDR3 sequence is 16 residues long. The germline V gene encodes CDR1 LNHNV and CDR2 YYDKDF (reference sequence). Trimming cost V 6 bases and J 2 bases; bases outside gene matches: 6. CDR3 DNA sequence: TGTGCCACCAGTAAGGGACAGGGGAGGACTAATGAAAAACTGTTTTTT. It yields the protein CATSKGQGRTNEKLFF.

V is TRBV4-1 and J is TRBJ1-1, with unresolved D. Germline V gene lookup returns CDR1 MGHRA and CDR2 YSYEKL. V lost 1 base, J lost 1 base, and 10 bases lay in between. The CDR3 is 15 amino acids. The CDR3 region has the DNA TGCGCCAGCAGCCAAGCGAGGCGGGGGAACACTGAAGCTTTCTTT. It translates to CASSQARRGNTEAFF.

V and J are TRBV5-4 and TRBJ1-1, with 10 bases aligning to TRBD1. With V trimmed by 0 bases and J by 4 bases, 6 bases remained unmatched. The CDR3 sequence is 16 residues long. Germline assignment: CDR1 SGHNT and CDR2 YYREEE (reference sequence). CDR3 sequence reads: CASSLGQGAGGTEAFF. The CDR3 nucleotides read TGTGCCAGCAGCTTGGGACAGGGGGCTGGGGGCACTGAAGCTTTCTTT.

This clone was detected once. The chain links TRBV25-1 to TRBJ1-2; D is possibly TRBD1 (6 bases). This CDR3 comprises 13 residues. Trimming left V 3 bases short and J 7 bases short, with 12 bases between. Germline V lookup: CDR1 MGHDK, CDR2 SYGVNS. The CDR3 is CASSDYRVAGYTF. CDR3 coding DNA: TGTGCCAGCAGTGATTACAGGGTTGCTGGCTACACCTTC.

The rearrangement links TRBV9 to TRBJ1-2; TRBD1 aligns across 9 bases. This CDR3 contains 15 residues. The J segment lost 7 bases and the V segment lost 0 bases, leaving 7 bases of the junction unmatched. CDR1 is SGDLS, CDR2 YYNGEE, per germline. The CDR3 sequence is CASSVGLDRGFGYTF. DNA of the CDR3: TGTGCCAGCAGCGTAGGTCTGGACAGGGGTTTTGGCTACACCTTC.

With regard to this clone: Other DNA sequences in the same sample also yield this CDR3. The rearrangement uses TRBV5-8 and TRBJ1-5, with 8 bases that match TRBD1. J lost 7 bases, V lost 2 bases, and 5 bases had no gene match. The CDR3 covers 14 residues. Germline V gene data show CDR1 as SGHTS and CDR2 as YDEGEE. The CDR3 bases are TGTGCCAGCAGCTTATCAGGGGGCAGGCAGCCCCAGCATTTT. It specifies CASSLSGGRQPQHF.

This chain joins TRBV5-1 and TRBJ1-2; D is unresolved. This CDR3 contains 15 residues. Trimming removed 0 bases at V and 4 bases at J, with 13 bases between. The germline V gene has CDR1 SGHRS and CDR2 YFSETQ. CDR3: CASSLEADLAYGYTF. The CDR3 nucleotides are TGCGCCAGCAGCTTGGAGGCAGACTTGGCCTATGGCTACACCTTC. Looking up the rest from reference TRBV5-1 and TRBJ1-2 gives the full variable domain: KAGVTQTPRYLIKTRGQQVTLSCSPISGHRSVSWYQQTPGQGLQFLFEYFSETQRNKGNFPGRFSGRQFSNSRSEMNVSTLELGDSALYLCASSLEADLAYGYTFGSGTRLTVV.

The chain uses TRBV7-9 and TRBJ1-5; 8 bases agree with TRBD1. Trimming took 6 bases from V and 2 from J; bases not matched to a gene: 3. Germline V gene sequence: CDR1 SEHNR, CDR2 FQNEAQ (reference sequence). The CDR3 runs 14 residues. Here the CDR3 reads CASSRGQGNQPQHF. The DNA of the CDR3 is TGTGCCAGCAGTCGGGGACAGGGCAATCAGCCCCAGCATTTT.

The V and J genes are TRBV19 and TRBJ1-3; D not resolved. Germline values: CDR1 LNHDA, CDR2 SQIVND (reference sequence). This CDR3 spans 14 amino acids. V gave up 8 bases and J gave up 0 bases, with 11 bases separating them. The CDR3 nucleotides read TGTGCCAGTCACCGAGCCACCTCTGGAAACACCATATATTTT. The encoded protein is CASHRATSGNTIYF.

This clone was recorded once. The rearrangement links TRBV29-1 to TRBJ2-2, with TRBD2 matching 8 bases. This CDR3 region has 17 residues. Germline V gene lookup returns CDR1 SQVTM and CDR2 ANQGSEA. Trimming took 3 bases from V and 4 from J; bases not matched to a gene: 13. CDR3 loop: CSVEWASGPRGTGELFF. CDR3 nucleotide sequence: TGCAGCGTTGAGTGGGCTAGCGGGCCCCGAGGCACCGGGGAGCTGTTTTTT.

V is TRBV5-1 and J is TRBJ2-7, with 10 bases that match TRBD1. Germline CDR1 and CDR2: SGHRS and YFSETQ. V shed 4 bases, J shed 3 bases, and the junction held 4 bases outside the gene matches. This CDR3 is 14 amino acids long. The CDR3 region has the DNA TGCGCCAGCAGCCGGGACAGGGGAGGCTACGAGCAGTACTTC. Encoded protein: CASSRDRGGYEQYF.

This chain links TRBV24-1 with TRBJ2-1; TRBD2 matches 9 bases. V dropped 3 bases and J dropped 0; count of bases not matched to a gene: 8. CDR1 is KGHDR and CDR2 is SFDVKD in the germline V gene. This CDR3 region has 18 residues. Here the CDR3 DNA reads TGTGCCACCAGTGATGGTAGCGGGGGAATGAGCTCCTACAATGAGCAGTTCTTC. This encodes CATSDGSGGMSSYNEQFF.

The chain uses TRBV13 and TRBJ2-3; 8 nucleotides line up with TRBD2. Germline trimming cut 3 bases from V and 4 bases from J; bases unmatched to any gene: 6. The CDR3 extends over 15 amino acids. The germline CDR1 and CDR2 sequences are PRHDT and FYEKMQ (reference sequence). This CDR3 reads CASSLRGARADTQYF. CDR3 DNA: TGTGCCAGCAGCTTGCGGGGGGCGAGGGCAGATACGCAGTATTTT. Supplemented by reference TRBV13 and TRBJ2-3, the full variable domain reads AAGVIQSPRHLIKEKRETATLKCYPIPRHDTVYWYQQGPGQDPQFLISFYEKMQSDKGSIPDRFSAQQFSDYHSELNMSSLELGDSALYFCASSLRGARADTQYFGPGTRLTVL.

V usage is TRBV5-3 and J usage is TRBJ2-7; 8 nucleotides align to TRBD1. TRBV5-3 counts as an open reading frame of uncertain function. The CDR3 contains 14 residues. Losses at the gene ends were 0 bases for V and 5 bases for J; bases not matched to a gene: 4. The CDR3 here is CARSLAQGVHEQYF. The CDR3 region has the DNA TGTGCCAGAAGCTTGGCACAGGGGGTCCACGAGCAGTACTTC.

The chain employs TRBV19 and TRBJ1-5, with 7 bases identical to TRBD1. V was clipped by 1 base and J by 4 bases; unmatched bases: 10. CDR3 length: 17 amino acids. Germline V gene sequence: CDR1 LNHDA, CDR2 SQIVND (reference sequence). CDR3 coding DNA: TGTGCCAGTAGTATAGGCTCTGATGGGACAGTTAATCAGCCCCAGCATTTT. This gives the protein CASSIGSDGTVNQPQHF.

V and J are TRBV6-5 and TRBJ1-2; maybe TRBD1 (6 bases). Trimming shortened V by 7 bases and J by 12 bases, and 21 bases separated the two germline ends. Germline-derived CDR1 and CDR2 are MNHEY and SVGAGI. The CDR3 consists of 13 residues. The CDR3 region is CASNRAGDKGNTF. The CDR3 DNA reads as TGTGCCAGCAACCGGGCAGGGGATAAGGGAAACACCTTC.

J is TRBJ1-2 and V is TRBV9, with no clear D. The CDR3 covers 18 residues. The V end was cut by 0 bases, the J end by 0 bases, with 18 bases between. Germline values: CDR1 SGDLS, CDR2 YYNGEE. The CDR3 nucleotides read TGTGCCAGCAGCGTAGCTCCGGCGGACTTCTTAGCTAACTATGGCTACACCTTC. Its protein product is CASSVAPADFLANYGYTF.

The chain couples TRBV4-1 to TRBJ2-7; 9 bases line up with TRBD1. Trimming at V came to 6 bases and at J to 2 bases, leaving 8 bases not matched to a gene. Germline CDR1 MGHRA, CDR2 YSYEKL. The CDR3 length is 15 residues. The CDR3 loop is CASRVLGTGTYEQYF. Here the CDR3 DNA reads TGCGCCAGCAGGGTCCTAGGGACAGGGACCTACGAGCAGTACTTC.

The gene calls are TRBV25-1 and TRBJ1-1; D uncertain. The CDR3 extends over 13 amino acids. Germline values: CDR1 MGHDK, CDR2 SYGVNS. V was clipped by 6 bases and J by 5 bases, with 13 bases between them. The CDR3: CASSPLIVTEAFF. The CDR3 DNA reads TGTGCCAGCAGCCCCCTCATAGTAACTGAAGCTTTCTTT.

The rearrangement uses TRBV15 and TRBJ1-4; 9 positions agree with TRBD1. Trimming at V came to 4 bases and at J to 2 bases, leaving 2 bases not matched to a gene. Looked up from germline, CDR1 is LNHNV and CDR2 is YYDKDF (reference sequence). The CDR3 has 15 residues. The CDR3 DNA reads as TGTGCCACCAGCATGGGACAGGGCACTAATGAAAAACTGTTTTTT. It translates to CATSMGQGTNEKLFF.

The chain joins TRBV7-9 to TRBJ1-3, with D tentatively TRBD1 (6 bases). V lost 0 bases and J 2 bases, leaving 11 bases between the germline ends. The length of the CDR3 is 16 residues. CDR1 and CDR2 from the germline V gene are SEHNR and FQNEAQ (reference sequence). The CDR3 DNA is TGTGCCAGCAGCTTAGCAGGGGACAATCCTGGAAACACCATATATTTT. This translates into CASSLAGDNPGNTIYF.

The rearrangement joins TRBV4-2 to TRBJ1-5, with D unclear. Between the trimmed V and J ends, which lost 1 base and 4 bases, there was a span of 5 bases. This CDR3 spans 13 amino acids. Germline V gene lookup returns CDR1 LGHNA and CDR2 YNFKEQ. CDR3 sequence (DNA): TGTGCCAGCAGCCAAGGAGTGAATCAGCCCCAGCATTTT. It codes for CASSQGVNQPQHF.